The clone carrying this T cell receptor (beta chain) was detected once. This specimen belongs to a study of blood T cell repertoires in COVID-19. Produced via immunoSEQ multiplex PCR; TCRdb's table is partial and in-frame only. The table has 180,000 or so clones, approximately 88% seen once; the top ten hold about 7%. CDR3 length: 17 amino acids. CDR1 and CDR2 from the germline V gene are MRHNA and SNTAGT. V was shortened by 4 bases and J by 4 bases, with 17 bases between the two germline ends. Sequenced sample: peripheral blood. J is TRBJ2-6 and V is TRBV6-4, with D maybe TRBD1 (5 bases). This clonotype was sampled from a woman in her forties with COVID-19, enrolled during active disease. The CDR3 spells CASSALPGAVGANVLTF. The CDR3 DNA follows: TGTGCCAGCAGTGCCCTCCCTGGGGCGGTCGGGGCCAACGTCCTGACTTTC.